Included here is one T cell receptor beta chain sequence, with context. Method: immunoSEQ multiplex PCR; TCRdb's copy keeps in-frame clones and lacks some. The repertoire has 70,000 to 90,000 clones, about 76% of them found once; the top ten carry roughly 24%. The data derive from a study of blood T cell repertoires in COVID-19. The overall study: T cells, B-cell-depleted T cells, or PBMCs provided the cDNA or gDNA that served as material.

From germline, CDR1 is WSHSY and CDR2 SAAADI. CDR3 size: 16 residues. The V segment lost 6 bases and the J segment 1 base; nucleotides outside the gene matches: 10. The sequenced sample consisted of peripheral blood. The receptor's source is a human donor in a cohort sampled during active COVID-19. The chain uses TRBV10-2 and TRBJ2-5; TRBD2 matches at 8 bases. The CDR3 DNA reads as TGCGCCAGCAGCTCGGGGGGGAGGGGCAGCCAAGAGACCCAGTACTTC. Translation gives CASSSGGRGSQETQYF.